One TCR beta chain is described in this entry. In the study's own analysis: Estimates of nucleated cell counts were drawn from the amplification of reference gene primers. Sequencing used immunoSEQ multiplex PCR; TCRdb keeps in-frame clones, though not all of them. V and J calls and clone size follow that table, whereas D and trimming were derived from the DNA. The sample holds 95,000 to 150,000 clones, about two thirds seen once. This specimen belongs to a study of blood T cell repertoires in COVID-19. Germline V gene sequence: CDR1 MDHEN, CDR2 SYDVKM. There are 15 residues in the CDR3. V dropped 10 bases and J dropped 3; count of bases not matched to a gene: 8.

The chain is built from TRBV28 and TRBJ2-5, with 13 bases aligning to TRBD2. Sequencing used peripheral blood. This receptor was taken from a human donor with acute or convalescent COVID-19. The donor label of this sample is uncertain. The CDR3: CATNAGLAGKETQYF. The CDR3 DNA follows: TGTGCCACTAACGCGGGACTAGCGGGGAAAGAGACCCAGTACTTC.